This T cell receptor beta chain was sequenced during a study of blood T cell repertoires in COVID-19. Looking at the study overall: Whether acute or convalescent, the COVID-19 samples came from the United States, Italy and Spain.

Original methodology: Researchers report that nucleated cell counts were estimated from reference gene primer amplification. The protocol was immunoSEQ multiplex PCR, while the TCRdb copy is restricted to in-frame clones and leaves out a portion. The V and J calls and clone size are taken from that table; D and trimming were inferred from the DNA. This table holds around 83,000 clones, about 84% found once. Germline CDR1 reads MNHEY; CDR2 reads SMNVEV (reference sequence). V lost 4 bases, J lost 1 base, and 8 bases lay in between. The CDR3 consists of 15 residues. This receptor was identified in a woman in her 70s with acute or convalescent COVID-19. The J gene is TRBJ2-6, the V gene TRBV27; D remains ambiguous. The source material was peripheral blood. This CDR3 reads CASSSRLSGANVLTF. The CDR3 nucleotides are TGTGCCAGCAGTTCCAGACTTTCTGGGGCCAACGTCCTGACTTTC.